What follows describes a single T cell receptor (beta chain). No antigen is known for it. The sample belongs to a study of identical twins. Each cDNA held unique molecular identifiers, and template switching gave it a universal primer site. MiXCR was run by TCRdb on the 5' RACE reads, yielding one entry per CDR3 protein. The data contain approximately 690,000 distinct CDR3 sequences, approximately 6% of them singletons. Study-level points and caveats: The abundant beta clonotypes from cord blood had fewer insertions, and memory repertoires had none of this.

The CDR3 is made up of 14 amino acids. Per germline, CDR1 SEHNR and CDR2 FQNEAQ (reference sequence). The V gene end was trimmed by 5 bases and the J gene end by 4 bases; junction bases not matched to a gene: 2. The receptor was derived from a man aged 18 to 35 in good health. Sequencing input: naive T cells sorted from blood. This sequence joins TRBV7-9 and TRBJ1-2; 12 bases fit TRBD1. For the CDR3, the DNA is TGTGCCAGCAGCGGGACAGGGGGCCCCTATGGCTACACCTTC. This sequence encodes CASSGTGGPYGYTF.